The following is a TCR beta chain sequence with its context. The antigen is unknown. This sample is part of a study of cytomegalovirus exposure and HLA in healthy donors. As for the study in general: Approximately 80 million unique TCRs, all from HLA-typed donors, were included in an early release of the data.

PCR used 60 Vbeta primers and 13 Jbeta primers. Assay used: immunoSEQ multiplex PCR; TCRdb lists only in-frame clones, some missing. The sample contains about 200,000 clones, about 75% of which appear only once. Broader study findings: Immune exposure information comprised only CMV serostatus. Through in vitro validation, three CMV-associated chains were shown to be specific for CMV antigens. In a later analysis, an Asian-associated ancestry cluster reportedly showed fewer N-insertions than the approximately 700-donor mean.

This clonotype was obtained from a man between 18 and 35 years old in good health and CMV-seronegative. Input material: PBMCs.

The CDR3 spells CASSVDLALYEQYF. In DNA form, the CDR3 reads TGTGCCAGCAGCGTGGATCTAGCTCTCTACGAGCAGTACTTC. The chain carries TRBV5-4 and TRBJ2-7; tentatively, D is TRBD2 (5 bases). Germline CDR1 SGHNT, CDR2 YYREEE (reference sequence). Trimming cost V 4 bases and J 3 bases, with 14 bases left between them. This CDR3 is built from 14 residues.